A single sample gave rise to the 6 T cell receptor beta chains below, sequenced in a study of blood T cell repertoires in COVID-19. The repertoire was sequenced with immunoSEQ multiplex PCR; TCRdb's copy has only in-frame clones and lacks some. This sample has about 230,000 clones, with around 78% found just once. Material for sequencing was peripheral blood. The origin of the receptors is a woman in her 70s with active or convalescent COVID-19.

The V gene is TRBV7-9, the J gene TRBJ2-7; the match to TRBD1 covers 8 bases. Germline-derived CDR1 and CDR2 are SEHNR and FQNEAQ (reference sequence). The CDR3 is made up of 14 amino acids. Trimming removed 3 bases from V and 8 bases from J; junction bases left unmatched: 9. The CDR3 here is CASSFQGAVSKQYF. The CDR3 nucleotides are TGTGCCAGCAGCTTCCAGGGGGCGGTTTCGAAGCAGTACTTC.

The chain recombines TRBV4-3 with TRBJ2-7, with 11 bases aligning to TRBD1. Germline-derived CDR1 and CDR2 are LGHNA and YSLEER. This CDR3 has 16 residues. Germline trimming cut 1 base from V and 6 bases from J; bases unmatched to any gene: 8. CDR3 residues: CASSQGPRGQGAEQYF. DNA of the CDR3: TGCGCCAGCAGCCAAGGTCCCAGAGGACAGGGGGCCGAGCAGTACTTC.

The chain recombines TRBV3-1 (or the pseudogene TRBV3-2) with TRBJ1-1; D unclear. Germline lookup yields CDR1 LGHDT and CDR2 YNNKEL (reference sequence). V was pared by 4 bases and J by 6 bases, with 15 bases between. The CDR3 sequence is 14 residues long. CDR3 loop: CASSPFTGSAEAFF. The CDR3 DNA sequence: TGTGCCAGCAGCCCATTCACCGGGAGCGCTGAAGCTTTCTTT.

This chain joins TRBV6-1 and TRBJ1-5; unclear D gene. The CDR3 runs 16 residues. Germline V gene sequence: CDR1 MNHNS, CDR2 SASEGT. V was trimmed by 2 bases and J by 0 bases, leaving 11 bases between them. CDR3: CASSERWAYSNQPQHF. In DNA form, the CDR3 reads TGTGCCAGCAGTGAAAGGTGGGCCTATAGCAATCAGCCCCAGCATTTT.

J is TRBJ1-2 and V is TRBV3-1 (or the pseudogene TRBV3-2); tentatively, D is TRBD1 (6 bases). The CDR3 spans 14 residues. Germline-derived CDR1 and CDR2 are LGHDT and YNNKEL (reference sequence). Trimming took off 0 bases at V and 8 bases at J, with 13 bases between the two ends. The CDR3 coding sequence is TGTGCCAGCAGCCAAGATGAGGGGGTGAGAGGCTACACCTTC. Amino acid sequence: CASSQDEGVRGYTF.

This rearrangement joins TRBV28 to TRBJ2-1, with a tentative D call TRBD1 (6 bases). This CDR3 is 17 amino acids long. V dropped 8 bases and J dropped 3 bases, with 23 bases sitting between them. Germline lookup yields CDR1 MDHEN and CDR2 SYDVKM. The CDR3 region is CASLSPVGTLGYNEQFF. The CDR3 bases are TGTGCCAGCCTGAGTCCTGTCGGGACATTAGGCTACAATGAGCAGTTCTTC.